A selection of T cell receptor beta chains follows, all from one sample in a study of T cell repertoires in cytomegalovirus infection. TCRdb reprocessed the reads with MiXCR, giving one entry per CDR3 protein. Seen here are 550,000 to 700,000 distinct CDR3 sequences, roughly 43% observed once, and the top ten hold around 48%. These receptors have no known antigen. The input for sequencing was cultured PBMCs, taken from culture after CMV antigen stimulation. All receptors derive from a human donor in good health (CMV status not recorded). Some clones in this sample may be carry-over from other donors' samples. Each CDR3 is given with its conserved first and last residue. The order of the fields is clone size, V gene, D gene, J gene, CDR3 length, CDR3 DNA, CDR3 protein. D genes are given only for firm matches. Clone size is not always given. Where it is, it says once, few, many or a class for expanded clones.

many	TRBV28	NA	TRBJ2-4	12	TGTGCCAGCAAGGGGGCCAAAAACATTCAGTACTTC	CASKGAKNIQYF
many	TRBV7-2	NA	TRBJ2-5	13	TGTGCCAGCACCCGGGGTGGGGCCCCGACCCAGTACTTC	CASTRGGAPTQYF
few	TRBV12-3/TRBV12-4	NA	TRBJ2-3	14	TGTGCCAGCAGTTTGGACGCAGGCACAGATACGCAGTATTTT	CASSLDAGTDTQYF
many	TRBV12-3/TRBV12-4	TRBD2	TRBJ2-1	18	TGTGCCAGCAGTGTCCGGGGGGGCGGGGGGGATAACTACAATGAGCAGTTCTTC	CASSVRGGGGDNYNEQFF
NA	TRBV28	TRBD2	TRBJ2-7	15	TGTGCCAGCAGTATAATGGGGACTAGCGGGGACGAGCAGTACTTC	CASSIMGTSGDEQYF
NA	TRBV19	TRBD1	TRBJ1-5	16	TGTGCCACCCAGATGGACAGGCGCGGAGGCAATCAGCCCCAGCATTTT	CATQMDRRGGNQPQHF
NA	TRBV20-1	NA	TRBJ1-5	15	TGCAGTGCTCCCCGCCAGGGTACGGGCAATCAGCCCCAGCATTTT	CSAPRQGTGNQPQHF
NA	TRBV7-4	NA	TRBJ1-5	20	TGTGCCAGCAGATACCCCGGGTCGCAGGAATTAACAGATACGGTTCAGCCCCAGCATTTT	CASRYPGSQELTDTVQPQHF
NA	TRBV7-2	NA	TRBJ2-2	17	TGTGCCAGCAGCTTAGGTTGGAGGGGGCGCCACACCGGGGAGCTGTTTTTT	CASSLGWRGRHTGELFF
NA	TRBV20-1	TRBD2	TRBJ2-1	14	TGCAGTGCTAGAGCCCTAGCGGGAGGGGGTGAGCAGTTCTTC	CSARALAGGGEQFF
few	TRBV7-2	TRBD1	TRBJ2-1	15	TGTGCCAGCAGCGAATCCAGGGGGTCGTACAATGAGCAGTTCTTC	CASSESRGSYNEQFF
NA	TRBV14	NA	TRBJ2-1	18	TGTGCCAGCAGCCAAGGTTTACCTCGACTAAACCCTGGCAATGAGCAGTTCTTC	CASSQGLPRLNPGNEQFF
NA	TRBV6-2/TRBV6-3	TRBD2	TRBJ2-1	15	TGTGCCAGCCAAACTAGCGGGAGGTCCTACAATGAGCAGTTCTTC	CASQTSGRSYNEQFF
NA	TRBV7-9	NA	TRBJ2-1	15	TGTGCCAGCAGCTTCGTCCTTTCCCCCTCCAATGAGCAGTTCTTC	CASSFVLSPSNEQFF
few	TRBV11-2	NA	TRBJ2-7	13	TGTGCCAGCAGCCTTACCCTCCGGGCCGAGCAGTACTTC	CASSLTLRAEQYF
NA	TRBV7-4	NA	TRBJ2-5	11	TGTGCCAGCAGAGGAGTTGGGACCCAGTACTTC	CASRGVGTQYF
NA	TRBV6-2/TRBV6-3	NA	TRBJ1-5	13	TGTGCCAGCAGTAGGGGGAACAATCAGCCCCAGCATTTT	CASSRGNNQPQHF
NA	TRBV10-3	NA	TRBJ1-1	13	TGTGCCATCAGCAGTGCCATGCACCCTGAAGCTTTCTTT	CAISSAMHPEAFF
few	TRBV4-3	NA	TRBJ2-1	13	TGCGCCAGCAGCCAAGACCAGCGAGGTGAGCAGTTCTTC	CASSQDQRGEQFF
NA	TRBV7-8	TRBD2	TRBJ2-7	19	TGTGCCAGCAGCCCCGACAGGGTGAAAATAGCGGGAGGGGGCTACGAGCAGTACTTC	CASSPDRVKIAGGGYEQYF
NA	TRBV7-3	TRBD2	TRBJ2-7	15	TGTGCCAGCAGCGATAGCGGGGGCAGGATCCACGAGCAGTACTTC	CASSDSGGRIHEQYF
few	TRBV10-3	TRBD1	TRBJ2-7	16	TGTGCCATCAGTGAGTCCGGGACAGGGTACATTGACGAGCAGTACTTC	CAISESGTGYIDEQYF
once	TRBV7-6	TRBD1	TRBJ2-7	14	TGTGCCAGCAGCCGTACAGGGGCAGCCTACGAGCAGTACTTC	CASSRTGAAYEQYF
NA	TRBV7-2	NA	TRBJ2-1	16	TGTGCCAGCAGCTTAGAGGCTCCCAGGGGCCACAATGAGCAGTTCTTC	CASSLEAPRGHNEQFF
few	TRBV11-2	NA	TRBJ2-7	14	TGTGCCAGCAGCCCCCGTTTCAGCTCCTACGAGCAGTACTTC	CASSPRFSSYEQYF
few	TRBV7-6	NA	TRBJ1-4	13	TGTGCCAGCAGCTTAGAAACAGGAGAAAAACTGTTTTTT	CASSLETGEKLFF
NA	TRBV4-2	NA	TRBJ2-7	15	TGTGCCAGCAGCCAAGATCGGGGAGGCGGTTACGAGCAGTACTTC	CASSQDRGGGYEQYF
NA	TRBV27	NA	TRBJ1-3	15	TGTGCCTCCAGACCTGCGGGGAAGGCTGGAAACACCATATATTTT	CASRPAGKAGNTIYF
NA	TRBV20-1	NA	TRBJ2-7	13	TGCAGTGCTAGTACCCAGGCCTCCCGGGAGCAGTACTTC	CSASTQASREQYF
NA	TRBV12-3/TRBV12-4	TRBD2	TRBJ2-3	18	TGTGCCAGCAGTGCCCGGGCTAGCGGGAGGTTGGGCACAGATACGCAGTATTTT	CASSARASGRLGTDTQYF
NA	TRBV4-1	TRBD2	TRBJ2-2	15	TGCGCCAGCAGCCATAGGAGCGGGAGGGACGGGGAGCTGTTTTTT	CASSHRSGRDGELFF
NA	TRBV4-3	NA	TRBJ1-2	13	TGCGCCAGCACCCCCGGGGTTAACTATGGCTACACCTTC	CASTPGVNYGYTF
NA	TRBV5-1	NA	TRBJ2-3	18	TGCGCCAGCAGCACCGAACCCCCACCGTGGGGGGGCACAGATACGCAGTATTTT	CASSTEPPPWGGTDTQYF
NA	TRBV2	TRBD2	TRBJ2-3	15	TGTGCCAGCAGGCGTCTAGCGGAGACCGCCGATACGCAGTATTTT	CASRRLAETADTQYF
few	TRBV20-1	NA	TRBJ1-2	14	TGCAGTGCTAGCCCTCAGACAGGCTACTATGGCTACACCTTC	CSASPQTGYYGYTF
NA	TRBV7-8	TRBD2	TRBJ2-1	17	TGTGCCAGCAGCTTATCCGGCGCGGGAGGGCCTATCGATGAGCAGTTCTTC	CASSLSGAGGPIDEQFF
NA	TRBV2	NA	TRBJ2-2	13	TGTGCCAGCGCGGGCTATAGGACCGGGGAGCTGTTTTTT	CASAGYRTGELFF
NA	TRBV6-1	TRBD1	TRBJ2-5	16	TGTGCCAGCAGTGAGTACCCCGGGACAGCTAAAGAGACCCAGTACTTC	CASSEYPGTAKETQYF
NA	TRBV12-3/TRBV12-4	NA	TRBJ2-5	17	TGTGCCAGCAGTTTGCAGGGAGAAGGCGGGTACCAAGAGACCCAGTACTTC	CASSLQGEGGYQETQYF
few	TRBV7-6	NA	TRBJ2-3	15	TGTGCCAGCAGCTGGAAAGGGCAGGCCACAGATACGCAGTATTTT	CASSWKGQATDTQYF
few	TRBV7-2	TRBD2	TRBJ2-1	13	TGTGCCAGCAGCTTTGAAGCGGGAGACGAGCAGTTCTTC	CASSFEAGDEQFF
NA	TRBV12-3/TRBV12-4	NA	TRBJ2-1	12	TGTGCCAGCAGTGGGGACCCCGGAGAGCAGTTCTTC	CASSGDPGEQFF
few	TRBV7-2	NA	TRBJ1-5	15	TGTGCCAGCAGCCGCGCGGGCACCGACAATCAGCCCCAGCATTTT	CASSRAGTDNQPQHF
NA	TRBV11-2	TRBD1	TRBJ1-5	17	TGTGCCAGCAGCTTGGGACAGGGGGCCCTTAGCAATCAGCCCCAGCATTTT	CASSLGQGALSNQPQHF
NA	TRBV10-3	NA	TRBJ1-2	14	TGTGCCATCAGTGAGTCGGCGGAGAACTATGGCTACACCTTC	CAISESAENYGYTF
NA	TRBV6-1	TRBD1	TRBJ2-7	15	TGTGCCAGCAGTGAAAGGACAGGACTCCCTTACGAGCAGTACTTC	CASSERTGLPYEQYF
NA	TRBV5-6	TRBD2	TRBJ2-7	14	TGTGCCAGCAGCACCTCCGGGGGGTCTAGTGAGCAGTACTTC	CASSTSGGSSEQYF
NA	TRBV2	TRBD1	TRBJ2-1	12	TGTGCCAGCAGTGGGGACAGCAATGAGCAGTTCTTC	CASSGDSNEQFF
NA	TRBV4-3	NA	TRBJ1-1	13	TGCGCCAGCAGCCTAAGAAGCGAAACTGAAGCTTTCTTT	CASSLRSETEAFF
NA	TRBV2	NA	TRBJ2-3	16	TGTGCCAGCAGTGAACTTGGCCTCCGCAGCACAGATACGCAGTATTTT	CASSELGLRSTDTQYF
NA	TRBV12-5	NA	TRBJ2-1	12	TGTGCTACTAGCCAGGGGTGGAATGAGCAGTTCTTC	CATSQGWNEQFF
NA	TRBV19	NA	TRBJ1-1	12	TGTGCCACCTCCTCAGGGGTCGCTGAAGCTTTCTTT	CATSSGVAEAFF
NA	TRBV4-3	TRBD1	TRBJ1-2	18	TGCGCCAGCAGCCAAGATGGGGGGCAGGGGGCCACTGTCTATGGCTACACCTTC	CASSQDGGQGATVYGYTF
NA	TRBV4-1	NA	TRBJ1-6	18	TGCGCCAGCAGACGCTTGGGGGTTGGCGACTCCTATAATTCACCCCTCCACTTT	CASRRLGVGDSYNSPLHF
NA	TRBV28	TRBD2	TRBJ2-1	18	TGTGCCAGCGATCCCCCCAGACTAGCGGGAGTCCCCTACAATGAGCAGTTCTTC	CASDPPRLAGVPYNEQFF
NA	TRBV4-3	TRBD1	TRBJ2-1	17	TGCGCCAGCAGCCAAGATTTAATCGGACAGGGGTCGGATGAGCAGTTCTTC	CASSQDLIGQGSDEQFF
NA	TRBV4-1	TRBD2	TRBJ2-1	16	TGCGCCAGCAGCCTTGGAGCTAGCGGGAGTTTCGATGAGCAGTTCTTC	CASSLGASGSFDEQFF
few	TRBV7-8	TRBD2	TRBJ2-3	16	TGTGCCAGCAGCTTAGCCCTAGCGGGGTCTGAAGATACGCAGTATTTT	CASSLALAGSEDTQYF
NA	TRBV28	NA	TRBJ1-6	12	TGTGCCAGCAGTTTGATTACGTCACCCCTCCACTTT	CASSLITSPLHF
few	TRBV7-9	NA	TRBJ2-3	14	TGTGCCAGCAGCTTATCGGTAGCCACAGATACGCAGTATTTT	CASSLSVATDTQYF